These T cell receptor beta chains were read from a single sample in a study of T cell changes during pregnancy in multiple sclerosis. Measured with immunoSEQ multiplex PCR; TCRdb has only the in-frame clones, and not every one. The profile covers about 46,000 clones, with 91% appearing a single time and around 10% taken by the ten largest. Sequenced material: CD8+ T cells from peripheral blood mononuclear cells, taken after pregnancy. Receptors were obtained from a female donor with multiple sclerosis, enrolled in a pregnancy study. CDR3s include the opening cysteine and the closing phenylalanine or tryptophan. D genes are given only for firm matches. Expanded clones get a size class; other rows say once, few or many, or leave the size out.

TGTGCCAGCAGCTCCCCAACGGGGGGGGACAATGAGCAGTTCTTC	CASSSPTGGDNEQFF	TRBV7-9	NA	TRBD2	TRBJ2-1
TGTGCCAGTAGTATAGATCCGGGGGGGGTCACTGAAGCTTTCTTT	CASSIDPGGVTEAFF	TRBV19	NA	NA	TRBJ1-1
TGTGCCAGCAGTGAAATAGCGGGGGGGCCAGATACGCAGTATTTT	CASSEIAGGPDTQYF	TRBV6-1	NA	TRBD2	TRBJ2-3
TGTGCCAGCAGCTTCGGAGGTGATAGGCCCTACGAGCAGTACTTC	CASSFGGDRPYEQYF	TRBV5-4	NA	NA	TRBJ2-7
TGTGCCAGCAGTGAAGCGTGGCAGGTCGCGGGCAGGGAGACCCAGTACTTC	CASSEAWQVAGRETQYF	TRBV6-1	NA	NA	TRBJ2-5
TGTGCCAGCAGCTCACTTGGGGGGGGCACAGATACGCAGTATTTT	CASSSLGGGTDTQYF	TRBV7-8	NA	TRBD2	TRBJ2-3
TGTGCCAGCAGACCTAGCGGGGGGTTCTACAATGAGCAGTTCTTC	CASRPSGGFYNEQFF	TRBV6-5	NA	TRBD2	TRBJ2-1
TGTGCCAGTCATCAACTGGGGGAGGACTATGGCTACACCTTC	CASHQLGEDYGYTF	TRBV27	NA	NA	TRBJ1-2
TGCGCCAGCAGTGAATGGAGTGACTCTGGAAACACCATATATTTT	CASSEWSDSGNTIYF	TRBV10-2	NA	NA	TRBJ1-3
TGTGCCAGCAGCGTAGCGGGAGAGACTTACAATGAGCAGTTCTTC	CASSVAGETYNEQFF	TRBV9	NA	NA	TRBJ2-1
TGTGCCAGCAGTTTGACTAGCGGGGGCGATGAGCAGTTCTTC	CASSLTSGGDEQFF	TRBV27	NA	TRBD2	TRBJ2-1
TGTGCCAGCAGCTTAGCCTGGGGGGACGAGCAGTACTTC	CASSLAWGDEQYF	TRBV7-6	NA	NA	TRBJ2-7
TGTGCCAGCAGTGGAGGGAGGACCTCCTACGAGCAGTACTTC	CASSGGRTSYEQYF	TRBV2	once	NA	TRBJ2-7
TGTGCCATCAGTGAACCGCGGGCTGACTATGGCTACACCTTC	CAISEPRADYGYTF	TRBV10-3	NA	NA	TRBJ1-2
TGTGCCTGGAGTGTATGGTCAGCTGGGGCCAACGTCCTGACTTTC	CAWSVWSAGANVLTF	TRBV30	NA	NA	TRBJ2-6
TGTGCCAGCAGCCTCAGCAATAGCGGGGGGGCCGCCATTCAGTACTTC	CASSLSNSGGAAIQYF	TRBV7-2	NA	TRBD2	TRBJ2-4
TGTGCCAGCAAACCAGGGGTTAATGAAAAACTGTTTTTT	CASKPGVNEKLFF	TRBV2	NA	NA	TRBJ1-4
TGTGCTAGTGGTTTCCAACCTGGCCAGTATAGCAATCAGCCCCAGCATTTT	CASGFQPGQYSNQPQHF	TRBV12-5	NA	NA	TRBJ1-5
TGTGCCAGCAGCCTAGGACACAGCAGCACTGAAGCTTTCTTT	CASSLGHSSTEAFF	TRBV7-6	NA	NA	TRBJ1-1
TGCGCCAGCAGTGCCTTTGCGGGGGGAGGCGGTGAAAAACTGTTTTTT	CASSAFAGGGGEKLFF	TRBV10-2	NA	NA	TRBJ1-4
TGTGCCAGCAAGCAGGGCTACAATGAGCAGTTCTTC	CASKQGYNEQFF	TRBV6-1	NA	NA	TRBJ2-1
TGTGCCAGCAGCGCATTACAGAGAAGAGATAATTCACCCCTCCACTTT	CASSALQRRDNSPLHF	TRBV5-8	NA	NA	TRBJ1-6
TGTGCCAGCAGCCAACCACCGACAGGGAAACGGACCTACGAGCAGTACTTC	CASSQPPTGKRTYEQYF	TRBV7-6	NA	TRBD1	TRBJ2-7
TGTGCCATCCTGTTCACAGGGGGTGGCTACACCTTC	CAILFTGGGYTF	TRBV10-3	NA	TRBD1	TRBJ1-2
TGTGCCAGCAGGCCAGGGGGCGCGGGGACTGAAGCTTTCTTT	CASRPGGAGTEAFF	TRBV6-1	NA	TRBD1	TRBJ1-1
TGTGCCAGCAGCTGGACCGGGACAGACCTTCATACGGGATTATACGAGCAGTACTTC	CASSWTGTDLHTGLYEQYF	TRBV7-2	NA	TRBD1	TRBJ2-7
TGTGCCAGCAGCGTGGGGACTGCGTCCTACGAGCAGTACTTC	CASSVGTASYEQYF	TRBV5-4	NA	NA	TRBJ2-7
TGTGCCAGCAGCCTTTCGACTAGTAGCTATGAGCAGTTCTTC	CASSLSTSSYEQFF	TRBV13	once	NA	TRBJ2-1
TGCGCCAGCAGCTTTCGACAGGGAAGATACAATGAGCAGTTCTTC	CASSFRQGRYNEQFF	TRBV5-1	NA	TRBD1	TRBJ2-1
TGTGCCAGCAGCCAATTCCTTGACAGCTACGAGCAGTACTTC	CASSQFLDSYEQYF	TRBV16	once	NA	TRBJ2-7
TGTGCCAGCAGCTTAGAAGTCTTCATGACTCAAATCCCAGATACGCAGTATTTT	CASSLEVFMTQIPDTQYF	TRBV7-6	NA	NA	TRBJ2-3
TGCGCCAGCAGCCAAGGCCCACAGGGGGGAATCTCCTACGAGCAGTACTTC	CASSQGPQGGISYEQYF	TRBV4-1	NA	TRBD1	TRBJ2-7
TGTGCCAGCAGCTTGGGGGGGCTACAGGGGGCTGGGGAAGCTTTCTTT	CASSLGGLQGAGEAFF	TRBV11-2	NA	TRBD1	TRBJ1-1
TGTGCCAGCAGCGCCCCCTTCTCATATACTTACAATGAGCAGTTCTTC	CASSAPFSYTYNEQFF	TRBV9	NA	NA	TRBJ2-1
TGTGCCATCAGTGAACGGACTAGCGGGATCACCGGGGAGCTGTTTTTT	CAISERTSGITGELFF	TRBV10-3	NA	TRBD2	TRBJ2-2
TGTGCCAGTAGTGTGAGCCCGAACACCGGGGAGCTGTTTTTT	CASSVSPNTGELFF	TRBV19	NA	NA	TRBJ2-2
TGTGCCAGCAGCTTTACGGGAGGGACCTACAATGAGCAGTTCTTC	CASSFTGGTYNEQFF	TRBV13	NA	TRBD2	TRBJ2-1
TGTGCCAGTAGTCCCTCTAGCGGGAGCTACAATGAGCAGTTCTTC	CASSPSSGSYNEQFF	TRBV19	NA	TRBD2	TRBJ2-1
TGTGCCAGCAGCGGGGCGGGGGAGTTACACTATGGCTACACCTTC	CASSGAGELHYGYTF	TRBV5-6	NA	NA	TRBJ1-2
TGTGCCAGCACGGTCGCGACAGACCACTACGAGCAGTACTTC	CASTVATDHYEQYF	TRBV5-5	NA	NA	TRBJ2-7
TGTGCCAGCAGCTTAGTCGGGACAGGGCGTAAGGAGTACTTC	CASSLVGTGRKEYF	TRBV7-9	NA	TRBD1	TRBJ2-7
TGTGCCTGGAGTACGTCGGGGGGCCCCCACAATGAGCAGTTCTTC	CAWSTSGGPHNEQFF	TRBV30	NA	NA	TRBJ2-1
TGTGCCACCGGACTCACAGATACGCAGTATTTT	CATGLTDTQYF	TRBV19	NA	NA	TRBJ2-3
TGTGCCAGCAGCGCCCTGACAGGGGTGAACACTGAAGCTTTCTTT	CASSALTGVNTEAFF	TRBV9	NA	TRBD1	TRBJ1-1
TGTGCCAGCAGTGTTAGGGACAGAGACATCTATGGCTACACCTTC	CASSVRDRDIYGYTF	TRBV2	NA	TRBD1	TRBJ1-2
TGTGCCAGCAGCTTAGCCATCAAAGGGACAGGGAACCAAGAGACCCAGTACTTC	CASSLAIKGTGNQETQYF	TRBV7-9	NA	TRBD1	TRBJ2-5
TGTGCCAGCAGCGTAGTCGGGGCTGGGGCCAACGTCCTGACTTTC	CASSVVGAGANVLTF	TRBV9	NA	NA	TRBJ2-6
TGTGCCAGCAGCTTGGTTGGGACTAGCGGGAGGGAAGAGACCCAGTACTTC	CASSLVGTSGREETQYF	TRBV5-4	NA	TRBD2	TRBJ2-5
TGTGCCAGTGAGGGGGCGAGGACGAACACTGAAGCTTTCTTT	CASEGARTNTEAFF	TRBV19	NA	TRBD1	TRBJ1-1
TGTGCTAGTGGGCCGGGACTAGCTTCCGAGCAGTACTTC	CASGPGLASEQYF	TRBV5-4	few	TRBD2	TRBJ2-7
TGTGCTAGTGCCGATGCGGACATACTCGTTTCGAACACCGGGGAGCTGTTTTTT	CASADADILVSNTGELFF	TRBV12-5	NA	NA	TRBJ2-2
TGTGCCATCAGTGAGAGCTTGTGGGACAGGGGATCAGAGACCCAGTACTTC	CAISESLWDRGSETQYF	TRBV10-3	NA	TRBD1	TRBJ2-5
TGTGCCAGCAGTTTAGCAGCGGGAATTTACGAGCAGTACTTC	CASSLAAGIYEQYF	TRBV27	NA	TRBD2	TRBJ2-7
TGTGCCAGCAGTTGGGGACTCGTAACCGGGGAGCTGTTTTTT	CASSWGLVTGELFF	TRBV27	NA	NA	TRBJ2-2
TGTGCCAGCCGTGGGACTTTCCGCCGACCTGACAATGAGCAGTTCTTC	CASRGTFRRPDNEQFF	TRBV25-1	NA	NA	TRBJ2-1